The clone carrying this T cell receptor beta chain was seen ten or more times. Its antigen is undetermined. This sample is part of a study of T cell repertoires in cytomegalovirus infection. Whole-study context: Signatures in public TCR beta sequences pointed to both CMV infection and matching HLA type.

Germline V lookup: CDR1 SEHNR, CDR2 FQNEAQ (reference sequence). V gave up 1 base and J gave up 12 bases; unmatched junction bases: 5. CDR3 length: 13 amino acids. Study-wide results and caveats: Frequencies of public TCR beta families were cumulated, and this identified carriers of CMV plus the relevant HLA. Across the ex vivo response, the dominant clonotypes were HLA-C-restricted CMV-specific TCR beta clonotypes.

TCRdb re-called the reads with MiXCR, one entry per CDR3 protein. Among about 310,000 distinct CDR3 sequences listed, under 20% were seen once. Sequencing was performed on PBMCs. J is TRBJ2-1 and V is TRBV7-9; 8 bases map to TRBD2. The clonotype comes from a human donor in good health (CMV status not recorded). Some clones in this sample may be carry-over from other donors' samples. The CDR3 DNA reads TGTGCCAGCAGCTTAGGTGGACTAGCAGGGCAGTTCTTC. Translation gives CASSLGGLAGQFF.